This T cell receptor (beta chain) was found in a study of blood T cell repertoires in COVID-19. At the level of the study: Sites across the United States, Italy and Spain contributed samples from acute and convalescent COVID-19. PBMCs, B-cell-depleted T cells, or T cells were the source of the cDNA or gDNA that made up the material.

Original processing methods: From reference gene primer amplification, estimates of nucleated cell counts were derived. Measured with immunoSEQ multiplex PCR; TCRdb has only the in-frame clones, and not every one. V and J calls and clone size are given by that table; D and trimming were obtained from the DNA. This sample has 150,000 to 170,000 clones, with around 79% found just once. The CDR3 extends over 14 amino acids. V lost 3 bases, J lost 4 bases, and 2 bases stayed unmatched. Germline V CDR1 and CDR2: SGHRS, YFSETQ. The rearrangement uses TRBV5-1 and TRBJ1-5; 9 nucleotides match TRBD1. The sequence came from a man older than 75 with acute or convalescent COVID-19. Sequenced material: peripheral blood. In DNA, the CDR3 is TGCGCCAGCAGCTGGGGACAGGGAAATCAGCCCCAGCATTTT. Its protein product is CASSWGQGNQPQHF.